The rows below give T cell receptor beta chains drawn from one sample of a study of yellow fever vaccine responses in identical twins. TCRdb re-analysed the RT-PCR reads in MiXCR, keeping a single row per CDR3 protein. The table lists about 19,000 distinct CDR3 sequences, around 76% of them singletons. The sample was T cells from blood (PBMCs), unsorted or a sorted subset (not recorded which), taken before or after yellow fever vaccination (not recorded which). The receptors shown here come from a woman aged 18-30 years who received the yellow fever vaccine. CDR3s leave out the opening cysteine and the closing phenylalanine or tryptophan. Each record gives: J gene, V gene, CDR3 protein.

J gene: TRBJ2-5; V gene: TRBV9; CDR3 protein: ASSVEGGVGETQY
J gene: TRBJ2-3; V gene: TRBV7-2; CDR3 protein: ASSLARLGALAGGTDTQY
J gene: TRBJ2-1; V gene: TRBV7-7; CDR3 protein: ASSRRSGPSSYNEQF
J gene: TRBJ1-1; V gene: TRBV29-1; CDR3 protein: SVERQVNTEAF
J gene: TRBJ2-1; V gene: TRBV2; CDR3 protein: ASILRASGYNEQF
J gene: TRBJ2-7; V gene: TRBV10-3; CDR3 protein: AIRQQGTYEQY
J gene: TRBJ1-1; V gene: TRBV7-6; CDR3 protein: ASSLGQQNTEAF
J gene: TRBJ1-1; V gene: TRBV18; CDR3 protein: ASSPLLDGGTEAF
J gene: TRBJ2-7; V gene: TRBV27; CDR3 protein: ASKGDGEFSYEQY
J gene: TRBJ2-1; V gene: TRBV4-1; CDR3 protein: ASSQTAPLAGGQNEQF
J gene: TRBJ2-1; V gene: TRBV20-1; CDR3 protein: STPCPPYNEQF
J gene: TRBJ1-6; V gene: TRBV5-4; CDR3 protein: ASSLLGIGEGYSPLH
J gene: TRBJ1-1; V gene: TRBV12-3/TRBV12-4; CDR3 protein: ASRRTETEAF
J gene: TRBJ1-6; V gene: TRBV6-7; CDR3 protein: ASNLGLDSPLH
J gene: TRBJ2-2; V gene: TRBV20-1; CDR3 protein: SASTGGVTGELF
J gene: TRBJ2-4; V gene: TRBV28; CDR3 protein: ASSPRQLAKNIQY
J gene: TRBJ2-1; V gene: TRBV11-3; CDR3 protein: ASSPSGYSYNEQF
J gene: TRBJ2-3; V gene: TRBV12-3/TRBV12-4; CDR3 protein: ASSTGQGGNTDTQY
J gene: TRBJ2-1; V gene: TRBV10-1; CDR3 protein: ASSEFPTSGYSYNEQF
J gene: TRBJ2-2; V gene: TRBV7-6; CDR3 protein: ASSSKRGGQNTGELF
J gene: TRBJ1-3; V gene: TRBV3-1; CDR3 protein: ASSPRQTTRNTIY
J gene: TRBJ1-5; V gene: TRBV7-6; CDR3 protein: ASTNQGQPQH
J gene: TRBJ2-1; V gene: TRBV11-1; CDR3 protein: ASSLARGLLYSYNEQF
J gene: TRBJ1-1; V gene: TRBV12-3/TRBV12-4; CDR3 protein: ASSPTGGPVNTEAF
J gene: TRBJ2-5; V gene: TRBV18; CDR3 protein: ASSPGIREDFVVTQY
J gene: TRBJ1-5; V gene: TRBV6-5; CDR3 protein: ASSYSRGSNQPQH
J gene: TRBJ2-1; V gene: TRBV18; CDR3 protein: ASSPLLAGGPYNEQF
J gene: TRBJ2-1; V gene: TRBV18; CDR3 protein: ASSPYDEQF
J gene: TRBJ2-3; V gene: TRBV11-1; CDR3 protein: ASSKSGTVYTDTQY
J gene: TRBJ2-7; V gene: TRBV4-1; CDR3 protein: ASSQGQGTYEQY
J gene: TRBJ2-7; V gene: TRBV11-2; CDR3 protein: ASSSPSGTSGSYEQY
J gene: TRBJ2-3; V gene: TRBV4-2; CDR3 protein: ASSQEERGTDTQY
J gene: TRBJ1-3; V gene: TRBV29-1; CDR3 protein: SVKGTAGTIY
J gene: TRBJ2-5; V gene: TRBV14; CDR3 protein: ASSQRPTSGGVGTQY
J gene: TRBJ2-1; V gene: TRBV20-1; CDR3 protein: SASLREYNEQF
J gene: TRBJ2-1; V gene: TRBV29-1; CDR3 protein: SISGTPIYNEQF
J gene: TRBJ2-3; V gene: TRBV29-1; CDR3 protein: SGQQSSSTDTQY
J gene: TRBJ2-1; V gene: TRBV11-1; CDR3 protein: ASSLSGVLTHEQF
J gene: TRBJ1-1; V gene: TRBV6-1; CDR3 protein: ASSIKGQGRSAEAF
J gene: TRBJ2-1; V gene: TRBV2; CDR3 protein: ASGYNEQF
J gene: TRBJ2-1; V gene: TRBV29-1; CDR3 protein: SVDPSNGDEQF
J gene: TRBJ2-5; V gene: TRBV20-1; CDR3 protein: SVGTVGQTQETQY
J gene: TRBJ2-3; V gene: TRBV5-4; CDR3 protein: ASHPGTTDTQY
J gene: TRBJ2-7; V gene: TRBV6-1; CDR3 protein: ASMRDRAYEQY
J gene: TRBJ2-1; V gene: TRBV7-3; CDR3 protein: ASSFRDRDNEQF
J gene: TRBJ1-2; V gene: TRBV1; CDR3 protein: TSSPSTGGYGYT
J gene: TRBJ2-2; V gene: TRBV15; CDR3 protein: ATSRAWTSGRATGELF
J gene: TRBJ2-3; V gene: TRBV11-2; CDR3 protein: ASSSRLAGGSFLSTDTQY
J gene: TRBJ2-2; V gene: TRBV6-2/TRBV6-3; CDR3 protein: ASSYKGLAGGSRTGELF
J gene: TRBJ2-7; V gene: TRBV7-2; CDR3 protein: ASSLAVAGGYEQY
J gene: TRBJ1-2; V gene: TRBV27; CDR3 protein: ASSLSGRAYGYT